A selection of T cell receptor beta chains follows, all from one sample in a study of identical twins. MiXCR, run by TCRdb on the 5' RACE reads, gives a single entry per CDR3 protein. This sample carries roughly 490,000 distinct CDR3 sequences, roughly an eighth of them seen once, and the ten largest clones take approximately 0.9%. These data were also reused for a study on yellow fever vaccine responses in identical twins.

Source material: CD4+ T cells sorted from blood. Source of these receptors: a young woman in good health. The CDR3 runs from the conserved cysteine through the conserved F or W. The D gene is left open where the match is weak. Some rows have no size entry. The others give once, few or many, or a class for an expanded clone.

>TRBV15|TRBJ2-4|-|many
TGTGCCACCAGCAGAGACGAGGGGGGCATTCAGTACTTC
CATSRDEGGIQYF
>TRBV5-1|TRBJ2-5|-|many
TGCGCCAGTACCAACCTTTTGGACTACCGGATTCGGGAGACCCAGTACTTC
CASTNLLDYRIRETQYF
>TRBV29-1|TRBJ2-1|-|-
TGCAGCGTCCTAAAGGGACCGGCTGGTGAGCAGTTCTTC
CSVLKGPAGEQFF
>TRBV4-2|TRBJ1-1|-|few
TGTGCCAGCAGCCAAGAATCAGCAGTCAACACTGAAGCTTTCTTT
CASSQESAVNTEAFF
>TRBV14|TRBJ2-1|TRBD2|few
TGTGCCAGCAGCCAGGTAGCGGGAGCCCCCCACAATGAGCAGTTCTTC
CASSQVAGAPHNEQFF
>TRBV12-3/TRBV12-4|TRBJ2-1|TRBD2|many
TGTGCCAGCAGACTAAGCGGGGGGGCACATGAGCAGTTCTTC
CASRLSGGAHEQFF
>TRBV3-1|TRBJ2-1|TRBD2|many
TGTGCCAGCAGTCCCGGGACTAGCGGGGGCAATGAGCAGTTCTTC
CASSPGTSGGNEQFF
>TRBV10-3|TRBJ2-7|TRBD2|-
TGTGCCATCAGATTAGCGGGGGGAGGGTACGAGCAGTACTTC
CAIRLAGGGYEQYF
>TRBV30|TRBJ1-2|-|few
TGTGCCTGGAGGGACCTCCTAGATGGCTACACCTTC
CAWRDLLDGYTF
>TRBV7-8|TRBJ2-1|TRBD2|-
TGTGCCAGCAGCACCGCCGGGACAGAGACTAGCGGGACCTCCTACAATGAGCAGTTCTTC
CASSTAGTETSGTSYNEQFF
>TRBV28|TRBJ2-3|TRBD2|-
TGTGCCAGCAGCCCCGGCGGACTAGCGGGAGCAGATACGCAGTATTTT
CASSPGGLAGADTQYF
>TRBV3-1|TRBJ2-5|TRBD2|-
TGTGCCAGCAGCCTTAGGCGGGGGGTGTCAGAGACCCAGTACTTC
CASSLRRGVSETQYF
>TRBV2|TRBJ2-3|-|few
TGTGCCAGCAGTGAAGATCTTTCGGATACGCAGTATTTT
CASSEDLSDTQYF
>TRBV10-3|TRBJ2-1|TRBD2|-
TGTGCCATCAGTGAGGGGACTAACGATTACAATGAGCAGTTCTTC
CAISEGTNDYNEQFF
>TRBV5-1|TRBJ2-3|TRBD2|-
TGCGCCAGCAGCTTGGCCGGGGGGGCGGCCGATACGCAGTATTTT
CASSLAGGAADTQYF
>TRBV6-2/TRBV6-3|TRBJ2-4|-|-
TGTGCCAGCAGTTACTTCTTCGGGTCAGGGGACCCCGGATCTGCCAAAAACATTCAGTACTTC
CASSYFFGSGDPGSAKNIQYF
>TRBV6-5|TRBJ2-1|-|-
TGTGCCAGCAGTTACCGGGCAGGGATAGGCAATGAGCAGTTCTTC
CASSYRAGIGNEQFF
>TRBV6-1|TRBJ1-1|-|few
TGTGCCAGCAGTAGACCCGGACAGAACACTGAAGCTTTCTTT
CASSRPGQNTEAFF
>TRBV4-3|TRBJ2-1|-|few
TGCGCCAGCAGCCAAGCCCTCAGGAATGAGCAGTTCTTC
CASSQALRNEQFF
>TRBV7-3|TRBJ2-2|TRBD2|few
TGTGCCAGCAGCCCCCATAGCGGGGGAGTCACCGGGGAGCTGTTTTTT
CASSPHSGGVTGELFF
>TRBV18|TRBJ2-5|-|-
TGTGCCAGCACGTACCCTACTACAGTCCAAGAGACCCAGTACTTC
CASTYPTTVQETQYF
>TRBV7-9|TRBJ2-7|TRBD1|few
TGTGCCAGCAGCTTACAACAGGGGGGTTACGAGCAGTACTTC
CASSLQQGGYEQYF
>TRBV6-2/TRBV6-3|TRBJ2-7|-|many
TGTGCCAGCAGTTACGGTAGGATAGAGCAGTACTTC
CASSYGRIEQYF
>TRBV12-3/TRBV12-4|TRBJ1-5|-|few
TGTGCCAGCAGCAAAAATCCTAATCAGCCCCAGCATTTT
CASSKNPNQPQHF
>TRBV15|TRBJ2-3|TRBD2|-
TGTGCCAACCAGCGGGGGGGACGAGATACGCAGTATTTT
CANQRGGRDTQYF